This T cell receptor beta chain was identified in a study of T cells in Graves' hyperthyroidism and ophthalmopathy. Study summary: The blood sample was taken at first diagnosis, before treatment began. Study conclusions and caveats: Blood also carried most thyroid clonotypes expanded above 0.001. Ophthalmopathy was distinguished from stable hyperthyroidism by 13 V-J signatures.

What was amplified from RNA transcripts were TCR beta CDR3 regions. Initially, a first-round RT-PCR of the TCR CDR3 employed the HTBI primer set. TCRdb analysed the multiplex PCR reads with MiXCR anew, one entry per CDR3 protein. The repertoire holds roughly 600,000 distinct CDR3 sequences, 14% seen once, with roughly an eighth in the top ten. Only a few counts were recorded for this clonotype. As yet, its antigen is unknown. Patients affected by ophthalmopathy presented a Clinical Activity Score of at least 3, a NOSPECS grade of at least 4, and disease duration below 3 months. The CDR3 loop spans 16 amino acids. Germline V gene sequence: CDR1 SGHVS, CDR2 FQNEAQ. V was clipped by 1 base and J by 8 bases; unmatched bases: 11.

This clonotype was sampled from a woman in her forties or fifties with Graves' ophthalmopathy. Specimen: blood. The chain joins TRBV7-8 to TRBJ2-1; 7 bases are a match to TRBD2. CDR3 amino acids: CASSLDSRDYGYEQFF. The CDR3 DNA reads TGTGCCAGCAGCTTAGACTCCAGGGACTATGGTTATGAGCAGTTCTTC.